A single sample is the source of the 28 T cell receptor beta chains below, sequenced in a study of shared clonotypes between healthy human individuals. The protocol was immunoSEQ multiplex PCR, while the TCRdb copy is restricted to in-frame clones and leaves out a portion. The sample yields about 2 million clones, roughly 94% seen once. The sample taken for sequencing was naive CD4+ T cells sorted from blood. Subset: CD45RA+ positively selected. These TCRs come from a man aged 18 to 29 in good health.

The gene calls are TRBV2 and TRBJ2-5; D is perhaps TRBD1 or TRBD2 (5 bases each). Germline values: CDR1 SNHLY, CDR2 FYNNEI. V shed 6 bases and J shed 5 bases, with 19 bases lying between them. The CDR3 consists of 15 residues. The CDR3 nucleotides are TGTGCCAGCAGGCACCCGGGACGCAGCTTTGAGACCCAGTACTTC. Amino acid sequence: CASRHPGRSFETQYF.

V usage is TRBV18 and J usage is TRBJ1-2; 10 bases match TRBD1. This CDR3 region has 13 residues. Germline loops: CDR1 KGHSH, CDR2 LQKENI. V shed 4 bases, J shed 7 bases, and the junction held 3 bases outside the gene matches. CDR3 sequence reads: CASSHGQGGGYTF. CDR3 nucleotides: TGTGCCAGCTCACATGGACAGGGGGGTGGCTACACCTTC.

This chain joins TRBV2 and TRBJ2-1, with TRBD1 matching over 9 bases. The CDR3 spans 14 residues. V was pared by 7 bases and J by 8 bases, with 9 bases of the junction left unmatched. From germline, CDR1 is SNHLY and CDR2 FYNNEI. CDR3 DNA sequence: TGTGCCAGCAAGGACGGGACAGGGAGTCATGAGCAGTTCTTC. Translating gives CASKDGTGSHEQFF. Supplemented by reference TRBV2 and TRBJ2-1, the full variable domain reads EPEVTQTPSHQVTQMGQEVILRCVPISNHLYFYWYRQILGQKVEFLVSFYNNEISEKSEIFDDQFSVERPDGSNFTLKIRSTKLEDSAMYFCASKDGTGSHEQFFGPGTRLTVL.

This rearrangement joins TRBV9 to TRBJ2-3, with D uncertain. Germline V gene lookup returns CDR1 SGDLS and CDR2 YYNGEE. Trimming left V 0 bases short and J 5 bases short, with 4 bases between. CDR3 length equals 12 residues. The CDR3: CASSVDVDTQYF. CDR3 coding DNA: TGTGCCAGCAGCGTAGATGTAGATACGCAGTATTTT. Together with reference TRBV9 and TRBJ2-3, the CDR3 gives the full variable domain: DSGVTQTPKHLITATGQRVTLRCSPRSGDLSVYWYQQSLDQGLQFLIQYYNGEERAKGNILERFSAQQFPDLHSELNLSSLELGDSALYFCASSVDVDTQYFGPGTRLTVL.

CDR3 loop: CATRGEGGFEQFF. CDR3 bases: TGTGCCACCCGGGGGGAGGGAGGGTTTGAGCAGTTCTTC. This sequence joins TRBV7-9 and TRBJ2-1; 7 bases are a match to TRBD2. This CDR3 spans 13 amino acids. Germline V gene data show CDR1 as SEHNR and CDR2 as FQNEAQ (reference sequence). V was clipped by 10 bases and J by 9 bases; unmatched bases: 12.

This CDR3 is CASSQTGQELYEQYF. The CDR3, as DNA: TGCGCCAGCAGCCAAACGGGACAGGAACTTTACGAGCAGTACTTC. This chain joins TRBV5-1 and TRBJ2-7; TRBD1 agrees at 8 bases. In germline, CDR1 is SGHRS, CDR2 YFSETQ. The CDR3 runs 15 residues. The trim removed 4 bases at V and 4 bases at J, leaving 10 bases unmatched.

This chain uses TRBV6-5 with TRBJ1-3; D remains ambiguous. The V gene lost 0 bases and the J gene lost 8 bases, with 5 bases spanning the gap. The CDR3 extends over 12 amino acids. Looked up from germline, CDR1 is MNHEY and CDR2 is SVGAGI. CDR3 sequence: CASSYSGDTIYF. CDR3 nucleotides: TGTGCCAGCAGTTACTCGGGAGACACCATATATTTT.

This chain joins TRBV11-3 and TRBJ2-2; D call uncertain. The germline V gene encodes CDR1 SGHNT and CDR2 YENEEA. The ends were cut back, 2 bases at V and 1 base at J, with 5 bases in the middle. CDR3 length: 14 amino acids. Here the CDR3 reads CASSLTQNTGELFF. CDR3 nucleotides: TGTGCCAGCAGCTTAACCCAGAACACCGGGGAGCTGTTTTTT. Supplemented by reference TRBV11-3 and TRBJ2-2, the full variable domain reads EAGVVQSPRYKIIEKKQPVAFWCNPISGHNTLYWYLQNLGQGPELLIRYENEEAVDDSQLPKDRFSAERLKGVDSTLKIQPAELGDSAVYLCASSLTQNTGELFFGEGSRLTVL.

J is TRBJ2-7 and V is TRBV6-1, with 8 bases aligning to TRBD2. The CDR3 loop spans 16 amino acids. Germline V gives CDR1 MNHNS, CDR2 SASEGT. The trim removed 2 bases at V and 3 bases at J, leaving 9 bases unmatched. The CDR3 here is CASSEPAGLAVYEQYF. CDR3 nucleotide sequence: TGTGCCAGCAGTGAACCGGCCGGACTAGCAGTCTACGAGCAGTACTTC.

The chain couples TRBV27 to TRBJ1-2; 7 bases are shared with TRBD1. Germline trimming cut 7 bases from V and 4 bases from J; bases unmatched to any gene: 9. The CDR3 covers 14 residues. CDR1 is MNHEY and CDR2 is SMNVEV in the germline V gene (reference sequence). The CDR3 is CASTSRQGSYGYTF. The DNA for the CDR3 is TGTGCCAGCACCTCCCGACAGGGCTCCTATGGCTACACCTTC.

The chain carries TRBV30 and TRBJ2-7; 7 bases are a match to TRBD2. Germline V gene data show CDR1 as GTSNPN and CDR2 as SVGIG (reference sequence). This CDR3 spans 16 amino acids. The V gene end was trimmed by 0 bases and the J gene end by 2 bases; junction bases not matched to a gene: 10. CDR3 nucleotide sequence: TGTGCCTGGAGTGTGTCACGGGAGGTAAGGACCTACGAGCAGTACTTC. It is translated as CAWSVSREVRTYEQYF.

The CDR3 is CASSRTVGRTQYF. CDR3 in DNA: TGTGCCAGCAGCCGGACGGTTGGTAGGACCCAGTACTTC. The gene calls are TRBV7-8 and TRBJ2-5, with no clear D. This CDR3 is built from 13 residues. Germline-derived CDR1 and CDR2 are SGHVS and FQNEAQ. V was shortened by 5 bases and J by 7 bases, with 14 bases between the two germline ends.

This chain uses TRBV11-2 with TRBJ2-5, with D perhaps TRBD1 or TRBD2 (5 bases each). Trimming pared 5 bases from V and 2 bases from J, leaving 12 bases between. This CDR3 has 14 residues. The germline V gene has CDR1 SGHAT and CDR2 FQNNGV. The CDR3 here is CASSLGTHQETQYF. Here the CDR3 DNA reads TGTGCCAGCAGCCTCGGGACGCATCAAGAGACCCAGTACTTC. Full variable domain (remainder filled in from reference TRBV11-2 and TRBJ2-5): EAGVAQSPRYKIIEKRQSVAFWCNPISGHATLYWYQQILGQGPKLLIQFQNNGVVDDSQLPKDRFSAERLKGVDSTLKIQPAKLEDSAVYLCASSLGTHQETQYFGPGTRLLVL.

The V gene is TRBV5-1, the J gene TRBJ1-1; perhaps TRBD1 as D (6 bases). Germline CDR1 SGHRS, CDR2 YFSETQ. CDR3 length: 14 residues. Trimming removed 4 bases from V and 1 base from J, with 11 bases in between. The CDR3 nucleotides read TGCGCCAGCAGCCCGGGACACACGAACACTGAAGCTTTCTTT. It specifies CASSPGHTNTEAFF.

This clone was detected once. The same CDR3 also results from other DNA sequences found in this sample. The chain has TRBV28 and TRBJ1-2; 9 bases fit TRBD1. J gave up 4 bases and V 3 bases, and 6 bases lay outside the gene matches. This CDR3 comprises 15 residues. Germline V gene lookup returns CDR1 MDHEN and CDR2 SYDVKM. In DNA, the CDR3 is TGTGCCAGCAGTTTGCGGGACAGGGAAGGCTATGGCTACACCTTC. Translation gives CASSLRDREGYGYTF.

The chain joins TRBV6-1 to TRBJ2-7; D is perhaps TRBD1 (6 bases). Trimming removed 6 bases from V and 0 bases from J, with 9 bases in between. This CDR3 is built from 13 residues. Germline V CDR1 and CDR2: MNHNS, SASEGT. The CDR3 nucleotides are TGTGCCAGCAGGAGACAGGACTCCTACGAGCAGTACTTC. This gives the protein CASRRQDSYEQYF.

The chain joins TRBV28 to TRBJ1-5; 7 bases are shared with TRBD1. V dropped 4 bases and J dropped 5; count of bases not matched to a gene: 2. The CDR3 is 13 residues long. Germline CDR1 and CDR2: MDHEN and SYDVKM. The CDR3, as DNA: TGTGCCAGCAGTTGGGGACAGTATCAGCCCCAGCATTTT. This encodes CASSWGQYQPQHF.

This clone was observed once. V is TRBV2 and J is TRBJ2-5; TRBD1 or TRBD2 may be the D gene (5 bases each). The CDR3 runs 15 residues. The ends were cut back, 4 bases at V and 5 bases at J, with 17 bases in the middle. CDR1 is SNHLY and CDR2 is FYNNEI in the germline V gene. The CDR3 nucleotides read TGTGCCAGCAGTGGGTCTGGGACCAAAGGGGAGACCCAGTACTTC. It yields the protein CASSGSGTKGETQYF. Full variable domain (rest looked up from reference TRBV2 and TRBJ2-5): EPEVTQTPSHQVTQMGQEVILRCVPISNHLYFYWYRQILGQKVEFLVSFYNNEISEKSEIFDDQFSVERPDGSNFTLKIRSTKLEDSAMYFCASSGSGTKGETQYFGPGTRLLVL.

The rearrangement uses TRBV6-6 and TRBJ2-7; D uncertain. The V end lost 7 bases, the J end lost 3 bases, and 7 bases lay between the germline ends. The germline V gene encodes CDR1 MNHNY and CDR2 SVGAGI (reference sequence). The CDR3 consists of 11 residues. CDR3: CASKVNYEQYF. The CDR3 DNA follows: TGTGCCAGCAAGGTCAACTACGAGCAGTACTTC.

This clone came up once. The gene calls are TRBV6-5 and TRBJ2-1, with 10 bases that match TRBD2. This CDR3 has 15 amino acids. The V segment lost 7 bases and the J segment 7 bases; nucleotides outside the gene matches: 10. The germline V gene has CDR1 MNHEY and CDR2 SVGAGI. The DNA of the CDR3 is TGTGCCAGCACCGAGGCGGGACTAGCGAAAAATGAGCAGTTCTTC. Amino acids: CASTEAGLAKNEQFF.

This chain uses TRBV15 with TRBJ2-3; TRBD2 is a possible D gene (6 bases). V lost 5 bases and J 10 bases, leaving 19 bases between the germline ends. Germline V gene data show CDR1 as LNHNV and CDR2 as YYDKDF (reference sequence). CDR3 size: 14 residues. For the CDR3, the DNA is TGTGCCACCAGCTCCCCATCCCGTGGGACTCCGCAGTATTTT. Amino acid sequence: CATSSPSRGTPQYF.

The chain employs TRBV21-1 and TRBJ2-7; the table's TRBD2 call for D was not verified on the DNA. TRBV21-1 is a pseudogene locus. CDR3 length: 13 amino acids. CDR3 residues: CASSASGIYEQYF. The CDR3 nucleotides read TGTGCCAGCAGCGCTAGCGGGATCTACGAGCAGTACTTC.

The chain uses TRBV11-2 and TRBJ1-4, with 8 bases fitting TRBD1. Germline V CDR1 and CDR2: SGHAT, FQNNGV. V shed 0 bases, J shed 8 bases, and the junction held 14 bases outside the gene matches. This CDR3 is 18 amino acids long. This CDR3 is CASSLDSGQVFLGEKLFF. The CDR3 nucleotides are TGTGCCAGCAGCTTAGACTCGGGACAGGTCTTTTTAGGGGAAAAACTGTTTTTT.

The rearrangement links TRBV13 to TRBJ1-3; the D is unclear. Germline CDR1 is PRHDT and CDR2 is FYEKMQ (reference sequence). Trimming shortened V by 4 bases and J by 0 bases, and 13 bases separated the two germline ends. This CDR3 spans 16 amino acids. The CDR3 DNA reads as TGTGCCAGCAGCTCCGACGTGGTAGGCTCTGGAAACACCATATATTTT. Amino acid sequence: CASSSDVVGSGNTIYF.

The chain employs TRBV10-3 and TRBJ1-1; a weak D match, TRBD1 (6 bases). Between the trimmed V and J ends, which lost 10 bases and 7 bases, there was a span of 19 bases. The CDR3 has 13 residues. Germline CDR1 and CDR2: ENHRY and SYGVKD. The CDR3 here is CASNVEQGDEAFF. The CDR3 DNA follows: TGTGCCAGCAATGTAGAACAGGGAGATGAAGCTTTCTTT.

The CDR3 sequence: CASSIGTGISGANVLTF. The CDR3 DNA is TGTGCCAGTAGTATAGGGACAGGGATCTCTGGGGCCAACGTCCTGACTTTC. The chain carries TRBV19 and TRBJ2-6; 8 positions match TRBD1. V was pared by 1 base and J by 0 bases, with 2 bases of the junction left unmatched. Germline V gene data show CDR1 as LNHDA and CDR2 as SQIVND (reference sequence). The CDR3 contains 17 residues.

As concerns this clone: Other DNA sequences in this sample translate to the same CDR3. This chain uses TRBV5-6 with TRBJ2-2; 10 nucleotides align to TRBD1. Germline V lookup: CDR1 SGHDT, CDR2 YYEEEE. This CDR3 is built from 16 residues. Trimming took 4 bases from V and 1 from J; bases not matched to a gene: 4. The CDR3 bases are TGTGCCAGCAGCCCAAGGACAGGGGGGAACACCGGGGAGCTGTTTTTT. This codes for CASSPRTGGNTGELFF.

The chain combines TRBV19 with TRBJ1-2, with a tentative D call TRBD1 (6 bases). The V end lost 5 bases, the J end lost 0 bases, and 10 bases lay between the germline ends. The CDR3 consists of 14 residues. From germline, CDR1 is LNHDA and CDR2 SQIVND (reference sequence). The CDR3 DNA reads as TGTGCCAGTAGTTTGGGACACTCTAACTATGGCTACACCTTC. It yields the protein CASSLGHSNYGYTF.